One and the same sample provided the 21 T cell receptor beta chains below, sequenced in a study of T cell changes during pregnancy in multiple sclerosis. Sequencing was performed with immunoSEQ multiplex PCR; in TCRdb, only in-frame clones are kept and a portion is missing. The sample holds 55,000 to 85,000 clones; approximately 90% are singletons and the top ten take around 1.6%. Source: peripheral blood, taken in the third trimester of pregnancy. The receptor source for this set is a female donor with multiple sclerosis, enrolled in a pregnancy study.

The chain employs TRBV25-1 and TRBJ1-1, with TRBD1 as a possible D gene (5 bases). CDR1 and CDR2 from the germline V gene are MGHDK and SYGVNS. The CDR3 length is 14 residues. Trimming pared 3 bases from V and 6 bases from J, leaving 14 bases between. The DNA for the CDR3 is TGTGCCAGCAGTGATCACCGGGCGGGGGCTGAAGCTTTCTTT. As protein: CASSDHRAGAEAFF.

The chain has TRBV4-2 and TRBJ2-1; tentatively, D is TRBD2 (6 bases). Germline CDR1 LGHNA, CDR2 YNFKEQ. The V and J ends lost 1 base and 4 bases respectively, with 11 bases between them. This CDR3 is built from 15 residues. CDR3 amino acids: CASSQAAGTYNEQFF. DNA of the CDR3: TGTGCCAGCAGCCAAGCTGCGGGAACATACAATGAGCAGTTCTTC.

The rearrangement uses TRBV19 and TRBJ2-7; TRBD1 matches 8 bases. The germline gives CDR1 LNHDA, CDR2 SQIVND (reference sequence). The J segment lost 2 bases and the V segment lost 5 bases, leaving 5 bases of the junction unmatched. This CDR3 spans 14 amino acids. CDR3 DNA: TGTGCCAGTAGTCCTATGGACAGGGCCTACGAGCAGTACTTC. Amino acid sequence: CASSPMDRAYEQYF.

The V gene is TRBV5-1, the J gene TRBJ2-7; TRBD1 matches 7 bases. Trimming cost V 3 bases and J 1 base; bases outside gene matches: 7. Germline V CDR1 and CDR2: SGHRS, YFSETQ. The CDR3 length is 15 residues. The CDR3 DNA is TGCGCCAGCAGCTCACCCGGGACAGCGTCCTACGAGCAGTACTTC. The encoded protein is CASSSPGTASYEQYF.

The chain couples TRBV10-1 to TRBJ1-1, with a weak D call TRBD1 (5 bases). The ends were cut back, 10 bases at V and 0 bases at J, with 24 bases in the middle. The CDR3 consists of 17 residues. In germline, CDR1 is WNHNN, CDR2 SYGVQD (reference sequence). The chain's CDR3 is CATAPGAGFLVNTEAFF. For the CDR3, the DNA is TGCGCCACCGCCCCCGGGGCGGGGTTTTTGGTGAACACTGAAGCTTTCTTT.

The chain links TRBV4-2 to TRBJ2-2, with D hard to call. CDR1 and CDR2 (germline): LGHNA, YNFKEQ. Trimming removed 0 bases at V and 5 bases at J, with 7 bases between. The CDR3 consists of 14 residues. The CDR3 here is CASSQESSTGELFF. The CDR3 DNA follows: TGTGCCAGCAGCCAAGAGAGTTCGACCGGGGAGCTGTTTTTT.

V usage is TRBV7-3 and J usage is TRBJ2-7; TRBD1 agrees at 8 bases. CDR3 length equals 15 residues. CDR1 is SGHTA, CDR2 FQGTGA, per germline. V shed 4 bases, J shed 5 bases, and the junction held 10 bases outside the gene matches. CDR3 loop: CASSSLGTGGNEQYF. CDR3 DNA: TGTGCCAGCAGCTCCCTGGGAACAGGGGGGAACGAGCAGTACTTC.

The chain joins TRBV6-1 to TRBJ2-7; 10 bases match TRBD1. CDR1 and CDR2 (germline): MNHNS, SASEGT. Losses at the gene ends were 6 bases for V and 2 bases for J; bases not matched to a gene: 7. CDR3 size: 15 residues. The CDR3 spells CASSLTGTGAYEQYF. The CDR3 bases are TGTGCCAGCAGCCTCACCGGGACAGGGGCCTACGAGCAGTACTTC.

CDR3 sequence: CASSPDRGHGSTQYF. As DNA, the CDR3 is TGTGCCAGCTCACCCGACAGGGGGCATGGAAGTACGCAGTATTTT. V and J are TRBV18 and TRBJ2-3, with TRBD1 identical over 10 bases. Per the germline V gene, CDR1 is KGHSH and CDR2 is LQKENI. The CDR3 consists of 15 residues. V was clipped by 3 bases and J by 8 bases; unmatched bases: 8.

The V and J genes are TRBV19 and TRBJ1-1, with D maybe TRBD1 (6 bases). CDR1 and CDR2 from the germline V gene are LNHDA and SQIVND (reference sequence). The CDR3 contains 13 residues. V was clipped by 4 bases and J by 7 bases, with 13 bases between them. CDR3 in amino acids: CASSRGRGSEAFF. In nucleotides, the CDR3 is TGTGCCAGTAGTAGGGGGCGGGGGAGTGAAGCTTTCTTT.

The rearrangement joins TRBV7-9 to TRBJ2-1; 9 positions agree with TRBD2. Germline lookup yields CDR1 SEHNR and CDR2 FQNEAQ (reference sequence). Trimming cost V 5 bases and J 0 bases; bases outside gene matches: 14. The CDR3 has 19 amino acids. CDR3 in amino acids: CASSGGGLAGVGSYNEQFF. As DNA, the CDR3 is TGTGCCAGCAGCGGGGGGGGACTAGCTGGAGTGGGCTCCTACAATGAGCAGTTCTTC.

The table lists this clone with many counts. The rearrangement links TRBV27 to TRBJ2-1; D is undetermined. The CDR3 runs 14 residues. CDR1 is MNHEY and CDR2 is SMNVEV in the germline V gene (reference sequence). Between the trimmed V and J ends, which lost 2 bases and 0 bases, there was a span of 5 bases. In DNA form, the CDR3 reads TGTGCCAGCAGTTTAATGAGCTCCTACAATGAGCAGTTCTTC. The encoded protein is CASSLMSSYNEQFF.

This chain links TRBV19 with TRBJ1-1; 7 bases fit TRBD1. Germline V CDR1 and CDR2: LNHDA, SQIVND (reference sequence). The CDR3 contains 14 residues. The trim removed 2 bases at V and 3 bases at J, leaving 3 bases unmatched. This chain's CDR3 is CASSIRQGDTEAFF. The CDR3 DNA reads TGTGCCAGTAGTATAAGACAGGGTGACACTGAAGCTTTCTTT.

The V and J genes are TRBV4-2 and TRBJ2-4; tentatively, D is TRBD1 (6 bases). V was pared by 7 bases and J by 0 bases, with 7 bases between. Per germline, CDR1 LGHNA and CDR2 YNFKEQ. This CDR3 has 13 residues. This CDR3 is CASTGVAKNIQYF. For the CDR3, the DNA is TGTGCCAGCACAGGGGTAGCCAAAAACATTCAGTACTTC.

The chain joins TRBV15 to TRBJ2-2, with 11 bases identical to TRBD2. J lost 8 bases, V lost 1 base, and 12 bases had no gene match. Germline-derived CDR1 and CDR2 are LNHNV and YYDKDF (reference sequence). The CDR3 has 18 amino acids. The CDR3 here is CATSRALAGAPPSGELFF. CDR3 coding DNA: TGTGCCACCAGCAGAGCACTAGCGGGAGCTCCACCGTCGGGGGAGCTGTTTTTT. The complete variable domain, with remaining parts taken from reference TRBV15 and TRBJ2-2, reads DAMVIQNPRYQVTQFGKPVTLSCSQTLNHNVMYWYQQKSSQAPKLLFHYYDKDFNNEADTPDNFQSRRPNTSFCFLDIRSPGLGDTAMYLCATSRALAGAPPSGELFFGEGSRLTVL.

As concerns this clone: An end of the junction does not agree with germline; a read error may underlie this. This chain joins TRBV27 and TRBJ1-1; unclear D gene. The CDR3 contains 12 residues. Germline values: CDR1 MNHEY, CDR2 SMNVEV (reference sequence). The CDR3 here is CASSFLGQAILF. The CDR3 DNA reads TGTGCCAGCAGTTTTCTTGGGCAGGCGATTCTCTTT.

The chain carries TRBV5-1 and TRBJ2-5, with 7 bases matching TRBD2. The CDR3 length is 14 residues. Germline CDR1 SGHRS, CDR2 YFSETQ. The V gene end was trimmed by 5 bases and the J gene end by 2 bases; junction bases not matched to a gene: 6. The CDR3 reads CASRVGTTQETQYF. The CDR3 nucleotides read TGCGCCAGCAGGGTGGGGACTACACAAGAGACCCAGTACTTC.

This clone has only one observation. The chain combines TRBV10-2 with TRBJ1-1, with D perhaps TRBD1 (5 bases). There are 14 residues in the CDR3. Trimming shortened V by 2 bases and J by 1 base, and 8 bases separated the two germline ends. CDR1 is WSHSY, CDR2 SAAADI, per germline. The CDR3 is CASSETTGNTEAFF. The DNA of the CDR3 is TGCGCCAGCAGTGAGACAACAGGGAACACTGAAGCTTTCTTT.

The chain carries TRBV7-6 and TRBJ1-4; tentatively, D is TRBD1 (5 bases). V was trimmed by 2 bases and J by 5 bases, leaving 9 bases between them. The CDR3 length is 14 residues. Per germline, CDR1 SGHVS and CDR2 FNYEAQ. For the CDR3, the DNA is TGTGCCAGCAGCTTAAGCCAGGGAAATGAAAAACTGTTTTTT. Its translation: CASSLSQGNEKLFF.

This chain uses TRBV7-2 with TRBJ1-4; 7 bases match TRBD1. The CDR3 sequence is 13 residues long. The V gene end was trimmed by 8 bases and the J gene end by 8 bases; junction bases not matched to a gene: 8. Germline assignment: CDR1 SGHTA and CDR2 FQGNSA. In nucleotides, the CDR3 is TGTGCCAGCTCCAAGGGGGCGTGGGAAAAACTGTTTTTT. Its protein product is CASSKGAWEKLFF.

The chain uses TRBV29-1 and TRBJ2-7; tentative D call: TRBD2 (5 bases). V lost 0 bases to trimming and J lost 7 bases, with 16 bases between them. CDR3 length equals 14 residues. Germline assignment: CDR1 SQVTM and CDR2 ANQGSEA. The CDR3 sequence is CSVEDTGVTREQYF. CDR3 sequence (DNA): TGCAGCGTTGAAGATACCGGGGTAACCCGGGAGCAGTACTTC.